The 27 T cell receptor beta chains below all came from one sample that was sequenced in a study of blood T cell repertoires in COVID-19. This table comes from immunoSEQ multiplex PCR, and its TCRdb copy is limited to in-frame clones, with some not included. The profile shows 290,000 or so clones, about 90% of them singletons. The material sequenced was PBMCs or T cells enriched from blood (not recorded which). Source of these receptors: a woman aged 18-29 years with acute COVID-19.

The rearrangement uses TRBV9 and TRBJ2-7; the match to TRBD2 covers 7 bases. V gave up 2 bases and J gave up 3 bases; unmatched junction bases: 8. This CDR3 contains 15 residues. Germline V gene lookup returns CDR1 SGDLS and CDR2 YYNGEE. The CDR3, as DNA: TGTGCCAGCAGCGTCAGCGGGACCCCTGTCTACGAGCAGTACTTC. This codes for CASSVSGTPVYEQYF.

The chain joins TRBV19 to TRBJ1-1; TRBD1 aligns across 8 bases. V lost 7 bases and J lost 6; bases outside the gene matches: 16. The CDR3 is made up of 16 amino acids. CDR1 is LNHDA and CDR2 is SQIVND in the germline V gene (reference sequence). The CDR3 loop reads CASTPTGALGLPEAFF. The CDR3, as DNA: TGTGCCAGTACGCCGACAGGGGCCTTGGGTCTCCCTGAAGCTTTCTTT.

There are a few counts of this clone. The rearrangement joins TRBV28 to TRBJ1-1; tentative D call: TRBD1 (6 bases). The CDR3 covers 17 residues. The ends were cut back, 5 bases at V and 1 base at J, with 20 bases in the middle. The germline V gene has CDR1 MDHEN and CDR2 SYDVKM. In DNA form, the CDR3 reads TGTGCCAGCAGTCTTGGGACACCAAGTTTGAGGAACACTGAAGCTTTCTTT. Translating it yields CASSLGTPSLRNTEAFF.

The rearrangement links TRBV18 to TRBJ1-6; D not resolved. Trimming took off 3 bases at V and 9 bases at J, with 15 bases between the two ends. From germline, CDR1 is KGHSH and CDR2 LQKENI. The CDR3 contains 15 residues. CDR3 DNA: TGTGCCAGCTCACCGAGAAGGGAGGGAGGTTCACCCCTCCACTTT. Amino acids: CASSPRREGGSPLHF.

This chain joins TRBV27 and TRBJ1-5; D unresolved. V lost 5 bases, J lost 0 bases, and 11 bases lay in between. The germline V gene has CDR1 MNHEY and CDR2 SMNVEV (reference sequence). The length of the CDR3 is 15 residues. CDR3 DNA: TGTGCCAGCAGTCTGAGCTCGTATAGCAATCAGCCCCAGCATTTT. It is translated as CASSLSSYSNQPQHF.

This clone was seen a handful of times. The chain is built from TRBV28 and TRBJ1-1, with D possibly TRBD1 on 5 matching bases. The CDR3 length is 11 residues. Trimming took 3 bases from V and 14 from J, leaving 13 bases between them. The germline V gene encodes CDR1 MDHEN and CDR2 SYDVKM. CDR3 sequence (DNA): TGTGCCAGCAGTTTGGAGGGGCCCGGATTCTTT. Translating it yields CASSLEGPGFF.

The J gene is TRBJ1-6, the V gene TRBV4-1; D unclear. Trimming shortened V by 4 bases and J by 8 bases, and 18 bases separated the two germline ends. The CDR3 loop spans 16 amino acids. CDR1 and CDR2 (germline): MGHRA, YSYEKL. For the CDR3, the DNA is TGCGCCAGCAGCCTCAACAAATTGGAGGGATATTCACCCCTCCACTTT. Residues: CASSLNKLEGYSPLHF.

The V gene is TRBV19, the J gene TRBJ2-1; 10 nucleotides agree with TRBD2. The CDR3 has 16 amino acids. Losses at the gene ends were 8 bases for V and 2 bases for J; bases not matched to a gene: 9. CDR1 and CDR2 from the germline V gene are LNHDA and SQIVND (reference sequence). CDR3 nucleotides: TGTGCCAGTGAGGTCAGCGGGGGGGGCGCCTACAATGAGCAGTTCTTC. Residues: CASEVSGGGAYNEQFF.

The chain employs TRBV2 and TRBJ1-4, with TRBD1 identical over 10 bases. The germline V gene encodes CDR1 SNHLY and CDR2 FYNNEI. The ends lost 8 bases at V and 7 bases at J; junction bases unmatched: 10. The CDR3 length is 15 residues. CDR3 protein: CASYRQGADGEKLFF. The CDR3 DNA reads TGTGCCAGCTACAGACAGGGGGCGGACGGTGAAAAACTGTTTTTT.

This chain links TRBV27 with TRBJ2-2, with a tentative D call TRBD2 (6 bases). CDR1 MNHEY and CDR2 SMNVEV come from the germline V gene (reference sequence). This CDR3 spans 15 amino acids. With 3 bases removed from V and 7 bases from J, the gap between germline ends came to 15 bases. This CDR3 is CASSLEGKGGGELFF. The CDR3 DNA follows: TGTGCCAGCAGTTTGGAGGGGAAAGGTGGCGGGGAGCTGTTTTTT.

The chain has TRBV9 and TRBJ1-1; D gene ambiguous. The germline V and J ends were trimmed by 3 bases and 9 bases, with 18 bases remaining between them. Germline CDR1 reads SGDLS; CDR2 reads YYNGEE. This CDR3 has 14 residues. The CDR3 bases are TGTGCCAGCAGCGACATTATCGCGGGTCATAAAGCTTTCTTT. It yields the protein CASSDIIAGHKAFF. The variable domain in full, with the rest retrieved from reference TRBV9 and TRBJ1-1, is DSGVTQTPKHLITATGQRVTLRCSPRSGDLSVYWYQQSLDQGLQFLIQYYNGEERAKGNILERFSAQQFPDLHSELNLSSLELGDSALYFCASSDIIAGHKAFFGQGTRLTVV.

The chain combines TRBV28 with TRBJ2-4, with a tentative D call TRBD2 (7 bases). With 5 bases removed from V and 3 bases from J, the gap between germline ends came to 23 bases. Germline V lookup: CDR1 MDHEN, CDR2 SYDVKM. This CDR3 has 18 residues. CDR3 in amino acids: CASSPPPLGAGDKNIQYF. The CDR3 DNA reads as TGTGCCAGCAGTCCCCCCCCTTTGGGGGCGGGAGACAAAAACATTCAGTACTTC.

The chain uses TRBV7-9 and TRBJ1-2; D is perhaps TRBD1 (5 bases). CDR1 SEHNR and CDR2 FQNEAQ come from the germline V gene (reference sequence). With 1 base removed from V and 8 bases from J, the gap between germline ends came to 11 bases. The CDR3 contains 13 residues. The CDR3 nucleotides are TGTGCCAGCAGCTTAGGTCAGGGTGGCGGCTACACCTTC. It encodes CASSLGQGGGYTF.

The chain carries TRBV28 and TRBJ1-5, with 7 bases that match TRBD1. The ends lost 7 bases at V and 5 bases at J; junction bases unmatched: 8. The CDR3 consists of 14 residues. The germline CDR1 and CDR2 sequences are MDHEN and SYDVKM. CDR3 in DNA: TGTGCCAGCACTCCGCGGGACAGATATCAGCCCCAGCATTTT. It codes for CASTPRDRYQPQHF.

This clone has just one count. This chain connects TRBV28 to TRBJ1-2; 9 nucleotides match TRBD1. Looked up from germline, CDR1 is MDHEN and CDR2 is SYDVKM. This CDR3 is 13 amino acids long. J lost 2 bases, V lost 10 bases, and 5 bases had no gene match. The CDR3 nucleotides are TGTGCCATCATGGGACAGGGCAACTATGGCTACACCTTC. It specifies CAIMGQGNYGYTF.

V is TRBV19 and J is TRBJ2-1, with unresolved D. Trimming left V 7 bases short and J 5 bases short, with 15 bases between. The CDR3 spans 14 residues. Germline values: CDR1 LNHDA, CDR2 SQIVND (reference sequence). For the CDR3, the DNA is TGTGCCAGTACTGGAGTCCTACCACACAATGAGCAGTTCTTC. Protein product: CASTGVLPHNEQFF. The entire variable domain, with the rest obtained from reference TRBV19 and TRBJ2-1, is as follows: DGGITQSPKYLFRKEGQNVTLSCEQNLNHDAMYWYRQDPGQGLRLIYYSQIVNDFQKGDIAEGYSVSREKKESFPLTVTSAQKNPTAFYLCASTGVLPHNEQFFGPGTRLTVL.

The V call is TRBV11-3, the J call TRBJ2-5; TRBD2 aligns across 11 bases. CDR3 length equals 15 residues. The germline gives CDR1 SGHNT, CDR2 YENEEA. Trimming took 5 bases from V and 5 from J; bases not matched to a gene: 7. CDR3 amino acids: CASSPGVAGGETQYF. The CDR3 DNA is TGTGCCAGCAGCCCCGGAGTAGCGGGAGGGGAGACCCAGTACTTC.

The chain links TRBV7-8 to TRBJ2-7; 10 nucleotides match TRBD2. The CDR3 has 17 amino acids. Looked up from germline, CDR1 is SGHVS and CDR2 is FQNEAQ. V was clipped by 3 bases and J by 1 base; unmatched bases: 9. The CDR3 DNA is TGTGCCAGCAGCTTCTCCTCCCTACTAGCGGGGTCCTACGAGCAGTACTTC. This sequence encodes CASSFSSLLAGSYEQYF.

The rearrangement uses TRBV10-2 and TRBJ2-7; no reliable D call. The CDR3 contains 13 residues. With 3 bases removed from V and 1 base from J, the gap between germline ends came to 7 bases. Per germline, CDR1 WSHSY and CDR2 SAAADI. CDR3 amino acids: CASSDRSSYEQYF. The CDR3 nucleotides are TGCGCCAGCAGTGACAGATCATCCTACGAGCAGTACTTC.

This CDR3 is CASSPSAVSGANVLTF. Here the CDR3 DNA reads TGTGCCAGCTCACCCTCGGCGGTCTCTGGGGCCAACGTCCTGACTTTC. The gene calls are TRBV18 and TRBJ2-6; D call uncertain. Germline loops: CDR1 KGHSH, CDR2 LQKENI. Deletions cut 3 bases from V and 0 bases from J, with 9 bases between. This CDR3 has 16 residues.

The rearrangement joins TRBV5-6 to TRBJ2-3, with 10 bases that match TRBD1. This CDR3 comprises 16 residues. From germline, CDR1 is SGHDT and CDR2 YYEEEE. With 3 bases clipped from V and 1 base from J, the junction kept 5 bases outside the gene matches. CDR3 DNA sequence: TGTGCCAGCAGCTACGCCGGACAGGGGGGCACAGATACGCAGTATTTT. Amino acids: CASSYAGQGGTDTQYF. The entire variable domain, with the rest obtained from reference TRBV5-6 and TRBJ2-3, is as follows: DAGVTQSPTHLIKTRGQQVTLRCSPKSGHDTVSWYQQALGQGPQFIFQYYEEEERQRGNFPDRFSGHQFPNYSSELNVNALLLGDSALYLCASSYAGQGGTDTQYFGPGTRLTVL.

The chain carries TRBV27 and TRBJ2-6, with 10 bases that match TRBD1. The CDR3 is 18 residues long. Per the germline V gene, CDR1 is MNHEY and CDR2 is SMNVEV (reference sequence). Unmatched junction bases numbered 4, after V lost 2 bases and J lost 0 bases. CDR3 DNA sequence: TGTGCCAGCAGTTTAGGACAGGGGGGGATCTCTGGGGCCAACGTCCTGACTTTC. This translates into CASSLGQGGISGANVLTF.

J is TRBJ2-5 and V is TRBV3-1 (or the pseudogene TRBV3-2), with D possibly matching TRBD2 (5 bases). CDR3 size: 14 residues. CDR1 and CDR2 from the germline V gene are LGHDT and YNNKEL (reference sequence). Trimming cost V 0 bases and J 0 bases, with 5 bases left between them. CDR3 DNA sequence: TGTGCCAGCAGCCAAGAGACTAACCAAGAGACCCAGTACTTC. It yields the protein CASSQETNQETQYF.

The chain carries TRBV6-6 and TRBJ2-5; 11 bases line up with TRBD1. Losses at the gene ends were 5 bases for V and 5 bases for J; bases not matched to a gene: 7. CDR1 and CDR2 from the germline V gene are MNHNY and SVGAGI (reference sequence). This CDR3 contains 15 residues. The CDR3 DNA reads TGTGCCAGCAGTCAGGGACAGGGGGTTACGGAGACCCAGTACTTC. Amino acids: CASSQGQGVTETQYF.

The chain has TRBV24-1 and TRBJ2-3; D gene uncertain. V was clipped by 3 bases and J by 0 bases, with 3 bases between them. The CDR3 is 13 residues long. In germline, CDR1 is KGHDR, CDR2 SFDVKD. The CDR3 reads CATSDPSTDTQYF. The CDR3 nucleotides read TGTGCCACCAGTGATCCTAGCACAGATACGCAGTATTTT.

This chain uses TRBV19 with TRBJ1-1; no clear D. The V end lost 1 base, the J end lost 3 bases, and 12 bases lay between the germline ends. This CDR3 has 15 residues. Germline V CDR1 and CDR2: LNHDA, SQIVND (reference sequence). CDR3: CASSIGSAAHTEAFF. For the CDR3, the DNA is TGTGCCAGTAGTATAGGATCCGCGGCCCACACTGAAGCTTTCTTT.

The V gene is TRBV28, the J gene TRBJ2-2; 9 nucleotides align to TRBD1. CDR1 and CDR2 from the germline V gene are MDHEN and SYDVKM. The trim removed 2 bases at V and 3 bases at J, leaving 4 bases unmatched. The CDR3 is 16 amino acids. Written as DNA, the CDR3 is TGTGCCAGCAGTTTAGTAGACAGGGGGGACACCGGGGAGCTGTTTTTT. Translation gives CASSLVDRGDTGELFF.